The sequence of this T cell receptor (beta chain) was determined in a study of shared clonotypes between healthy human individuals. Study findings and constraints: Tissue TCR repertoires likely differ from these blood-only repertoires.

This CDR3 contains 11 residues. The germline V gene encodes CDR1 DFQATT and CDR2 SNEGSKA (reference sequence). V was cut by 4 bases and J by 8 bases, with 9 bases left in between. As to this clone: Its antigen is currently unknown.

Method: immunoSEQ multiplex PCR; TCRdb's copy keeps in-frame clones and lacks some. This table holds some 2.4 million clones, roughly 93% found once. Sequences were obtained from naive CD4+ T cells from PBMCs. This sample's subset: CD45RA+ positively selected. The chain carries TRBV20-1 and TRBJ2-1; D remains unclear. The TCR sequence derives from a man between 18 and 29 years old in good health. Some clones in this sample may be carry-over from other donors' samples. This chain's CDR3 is CSAITRDEQFF. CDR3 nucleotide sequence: TGCAGTGCTATAACAAGGGATGAGCAGTTCTTC.